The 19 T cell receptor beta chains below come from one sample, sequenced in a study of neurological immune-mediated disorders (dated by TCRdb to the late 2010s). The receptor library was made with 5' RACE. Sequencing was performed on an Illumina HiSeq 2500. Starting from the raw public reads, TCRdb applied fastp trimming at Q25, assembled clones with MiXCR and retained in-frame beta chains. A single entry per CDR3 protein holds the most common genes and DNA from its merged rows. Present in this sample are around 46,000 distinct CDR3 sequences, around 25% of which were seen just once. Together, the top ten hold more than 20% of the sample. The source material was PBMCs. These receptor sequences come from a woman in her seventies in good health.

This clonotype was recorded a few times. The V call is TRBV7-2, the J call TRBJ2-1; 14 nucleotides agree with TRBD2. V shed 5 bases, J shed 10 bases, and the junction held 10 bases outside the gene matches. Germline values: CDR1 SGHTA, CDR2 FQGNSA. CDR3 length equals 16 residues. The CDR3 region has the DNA TGTGCCAGCAGCCAAACCGGGACTAGCGGGAGTTGGGAGCAGTTCTTC. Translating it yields CASSQTGTSGSWEQFF.

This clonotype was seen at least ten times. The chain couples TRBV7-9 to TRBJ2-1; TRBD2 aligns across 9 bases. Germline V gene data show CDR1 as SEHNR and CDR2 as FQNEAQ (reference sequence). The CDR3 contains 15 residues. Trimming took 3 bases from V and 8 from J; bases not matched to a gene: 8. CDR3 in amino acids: CASSFISGRHDEQFF. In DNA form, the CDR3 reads TGTGCCAGCAGCTTTATTAGCGGGAGACATGATGAGCAGTTCTTC.

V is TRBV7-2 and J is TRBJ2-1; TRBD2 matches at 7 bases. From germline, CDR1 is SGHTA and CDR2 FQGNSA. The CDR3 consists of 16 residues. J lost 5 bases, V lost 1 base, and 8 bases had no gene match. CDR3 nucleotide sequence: TGTGCCAGCAGCTTAGTACGGCTAGCGGTAAACAATGAGCAGTTCTTC. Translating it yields CASSLVRLAVNNEQFF. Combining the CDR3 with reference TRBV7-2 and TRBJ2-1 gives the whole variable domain GAGVSQSPSNKVTEKGKDVELRCDPISGHTALYWYRQSLGQGLEFLIYFQGNSAPDKSGLPSDRFSAERTGGSVSTLTIQRTQQEDSAVYLCASSLVRLAVNNEQFFGPGTRLTVL.

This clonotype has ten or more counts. The CDR3 protein is CASSRGRAAYNEQFF. DNA for the CDR3: TGTGCCAGCAGTCGTGGGAGGGCTGCCTACAATGAGCAGTTCTTC. This chain links TRBV7-8 with TRBJ2-1, with TRBD2 matching 7 bases. The CDR3 is 15 residues long. V was pared by 6 bases and J by 2 bases, with 7 bases of the junction left unmatched. In germline, CDR1 is SGHVS, CDR2 FQNEAQ.

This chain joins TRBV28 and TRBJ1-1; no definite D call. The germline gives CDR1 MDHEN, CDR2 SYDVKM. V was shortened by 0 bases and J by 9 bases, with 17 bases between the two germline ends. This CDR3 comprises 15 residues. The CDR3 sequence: CASSLWGRVTIQAFF. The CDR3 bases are TGTGCCAGCAGTTTATGGGGTCGGGTGACCATTCAAGCTTTCTTT.

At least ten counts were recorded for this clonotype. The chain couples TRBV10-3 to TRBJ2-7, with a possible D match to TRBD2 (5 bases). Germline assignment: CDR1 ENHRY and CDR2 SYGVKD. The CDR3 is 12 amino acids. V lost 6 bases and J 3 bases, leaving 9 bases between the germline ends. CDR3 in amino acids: CAIRTRVYEQYF. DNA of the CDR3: TGTGCCATCAGAACTAGAGTCTACGAGCAGTACTTC.

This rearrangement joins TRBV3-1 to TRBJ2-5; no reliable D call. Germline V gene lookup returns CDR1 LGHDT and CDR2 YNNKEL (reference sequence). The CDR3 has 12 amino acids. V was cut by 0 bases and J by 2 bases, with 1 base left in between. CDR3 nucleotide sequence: TGTGCCAGCAGCCAAGATCAAGAGACCCAGTACTTC. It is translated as CASSQDQETQYF.

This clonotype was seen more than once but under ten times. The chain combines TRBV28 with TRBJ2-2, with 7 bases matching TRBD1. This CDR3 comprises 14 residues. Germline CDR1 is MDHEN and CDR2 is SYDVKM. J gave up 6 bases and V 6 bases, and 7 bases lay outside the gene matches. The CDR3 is CASSPGQWAGELFF. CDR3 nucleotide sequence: TGTGCCAGCAGCCCGGGACAGTGGGCCGGGGAGCTGTTTTTT.

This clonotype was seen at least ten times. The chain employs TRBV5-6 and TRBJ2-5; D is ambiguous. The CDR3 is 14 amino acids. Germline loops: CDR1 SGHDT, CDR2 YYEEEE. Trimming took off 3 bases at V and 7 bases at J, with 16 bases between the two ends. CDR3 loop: CASSSRRILGTQYF. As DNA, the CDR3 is TGTGCCAGCAGCTCGAGGCGTATTTTGGGGACCCAGTACTTC.

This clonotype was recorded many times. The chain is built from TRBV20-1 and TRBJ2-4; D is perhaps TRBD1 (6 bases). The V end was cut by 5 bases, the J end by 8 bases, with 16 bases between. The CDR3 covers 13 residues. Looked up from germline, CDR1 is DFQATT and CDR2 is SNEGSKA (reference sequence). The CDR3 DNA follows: TGCAGTGCTGCCACAGGGCTTGAATACATTCAGTACTTC. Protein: CSAATGLEYIQYF.

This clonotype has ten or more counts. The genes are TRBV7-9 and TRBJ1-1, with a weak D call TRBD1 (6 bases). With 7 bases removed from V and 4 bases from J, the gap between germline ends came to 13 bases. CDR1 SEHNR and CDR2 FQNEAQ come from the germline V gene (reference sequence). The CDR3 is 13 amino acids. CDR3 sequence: CASIYRDITEAFF. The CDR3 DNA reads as TGTGCCAGCATCTACCGGGACATCACTGAAGCTTTCTTT.

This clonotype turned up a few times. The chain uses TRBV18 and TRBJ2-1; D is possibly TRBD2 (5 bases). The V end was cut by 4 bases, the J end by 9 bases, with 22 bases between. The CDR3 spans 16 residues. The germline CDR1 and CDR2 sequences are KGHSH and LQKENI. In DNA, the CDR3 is TGTGCCAGCTCACTACGGTTATTGAGGCCGGCGGGTGAGCAGTTCTTC. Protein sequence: CASSLRLLRPAGEQFF.

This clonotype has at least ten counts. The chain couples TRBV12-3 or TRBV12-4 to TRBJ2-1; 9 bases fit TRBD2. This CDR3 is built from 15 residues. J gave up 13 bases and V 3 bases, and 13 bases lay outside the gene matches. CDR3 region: CASSFGLAGRGPQFF. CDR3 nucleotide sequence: TGTGCCAGCAGTTTCGGCCTAGCGGGACGAGGGCCCCAGTTCTTC.

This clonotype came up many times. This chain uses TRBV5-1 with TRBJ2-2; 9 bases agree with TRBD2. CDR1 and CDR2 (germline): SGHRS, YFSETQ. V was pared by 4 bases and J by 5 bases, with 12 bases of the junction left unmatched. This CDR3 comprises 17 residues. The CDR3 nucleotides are TGCGCCAGCAGCACACCCAATAGCGGGAGAGGGACCGGGGAGCTGTTTTTT. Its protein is CASSTPNSGRGTGELFF.

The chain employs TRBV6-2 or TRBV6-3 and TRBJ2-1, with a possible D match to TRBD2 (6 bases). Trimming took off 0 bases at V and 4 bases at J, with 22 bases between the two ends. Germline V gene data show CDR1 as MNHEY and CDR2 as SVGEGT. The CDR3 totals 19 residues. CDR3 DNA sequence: TGTGCCAGCAGTTACTCCTCTCAGGCGGGAAGGGCCTCTTACAATGAGCAGTTCTTC. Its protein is CASSYSSQAGRASYNEQFF.

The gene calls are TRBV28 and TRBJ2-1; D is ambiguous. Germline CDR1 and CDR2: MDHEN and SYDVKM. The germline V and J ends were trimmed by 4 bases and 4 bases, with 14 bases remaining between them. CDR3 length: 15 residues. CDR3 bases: TGTGCCAGCAGTTCTATAGTCGGGCAGTACAATGAGCAGTTCTTC. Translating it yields CASSSIVGQYNEQFF.

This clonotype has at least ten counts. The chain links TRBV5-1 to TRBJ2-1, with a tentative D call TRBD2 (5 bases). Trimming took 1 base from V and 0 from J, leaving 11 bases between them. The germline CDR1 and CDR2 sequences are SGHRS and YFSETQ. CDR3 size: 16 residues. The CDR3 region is CASSLPLGSSYNEQFF. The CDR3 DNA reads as TGCGCCAGCAGCTTGCCCCTGGGGAGCTCCTACAATGAGCAGTTCTTC.

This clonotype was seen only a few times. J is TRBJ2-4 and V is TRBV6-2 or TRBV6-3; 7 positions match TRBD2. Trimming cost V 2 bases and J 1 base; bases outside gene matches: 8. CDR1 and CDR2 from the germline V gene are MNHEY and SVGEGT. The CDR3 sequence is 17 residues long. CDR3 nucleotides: TGTGCCAGCAGTTACGCCCTCTGGGAGGGGGCCAAAAACATTCAGTACTTC. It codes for CASSYALWEGAKNIQYF.

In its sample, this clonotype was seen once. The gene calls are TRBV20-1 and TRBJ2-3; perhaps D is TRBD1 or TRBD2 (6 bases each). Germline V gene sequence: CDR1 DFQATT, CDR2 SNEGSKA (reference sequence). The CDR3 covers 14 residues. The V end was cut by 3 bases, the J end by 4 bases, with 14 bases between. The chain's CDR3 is CSARGPGAPDTQYF. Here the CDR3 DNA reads TGCAGTGCTAGGGGACCGGGGGCCCCAGATACGCAGTATTTT.